These 9 T cell receptor beta chains came from one sample sequenced in a study of blood T cell repertoires in COVID-19. The table came from immunoSEQ multiplex PCR; TCRdb's copy has only in-frame clones and leaves some out. This repertoire shows a few hundred thousand clones, about 85% found once; its top ten account for 2% to 3%. Material: PBMCs or T cells enriched from blood (not recorded which). The receptors were gathered from a woman aged 50 to 65 who had recovered from COVID-19.

The chain is built from TRBV7-2 and TRBJ2-1; D possibly corresponds to TRBD2 (5 bases). CDR1 and CDR2 (germline): SGHTA, FQGNSA. Trimming took 5 bases from V and 8 from J, leaving 16 bases between them. The CDR3 has 14 amino acids. For the CDR3, the DNA is TGTGCCAGCAGCCCCTCGGGGAGCAGCGATGAGCAGTTCTTC. Its translation is CASSPSGSSDEQFF.

The J gene is TRBJ2-7, the V gene TRBV7-9; unclear D gene. The CDR3 totals 13 residues. Looked up from germline, CDR1 is SEHNR and CDR2 is FQNEAQ (reference sequence). V shed 2 bases and J shed 3 bases, with 8 bases lying between them. DNA of the CDR3: TGTGCCAGCAGCTTATGGCCGAACTACGAGCAGTACTTC. Protein sequence: CASSLWPNYEQYF.

The chain links TRBV7-3 to TRBJ1-6; TRBD1 matches 9 bases. V lost 2 bases to trimming and J lost 11 bases; unmatched junction nucleotides: 4. The CDR3 consists of 14 residues. Germline V gene data show CDR1 as SGHTA and CDR2 as FQGTGA. DNA of the CDR3: TGTGCCAGCAGCTTATGGGACAGGGCTACACCCCTCCACTTT. Translating it yields CASSLWDRATPLHF.

The DNA of the CDR3 is TGTGCCAGCAGTTTCGGGGTTCGCACCGGGGAGCTGTTTTTT. Encoded protein: CASSFGVRTGELFF. The V call is TRBV27, the J call TRBJ2-2; weak D call: TRBD2 (5 bases). Trimming took off 3 bases at V and 4 bases at J, with 9 bases between the two ends. The CDR3 totals 14 residues. From germline, CDR1 is MNHEY and CDR2 SMNVEV (reference sequence).

The chain links TRBV2 to TRBJ1-3; D gene ambiguous. The germline V gene encodes CDR1 SNHLY and CDR2 FYNNEI. This CDR3 has 14 amino acids. The V end lost 5 bases, the J end lost 1 base, and 9 bases lay between the germline ends. In DNA, the CDR3 is TGTGCCAGCAGTCGAGGGAGATCTGGAAACACCATATATTTT. Its translation: CASSRGRSGNTIYF.

In this sample, this clone turned up once. This chain connects TRBV2 to TRBJ2-2; no firm D call. From germline, CDR1 is SNHLY and CDR2 FYNNEI. V gave up 6 bases and J gave up 0 bases, with 8 bases separating them. This CDR3 has 14 residues. The CDR3 DNA sequence: TGTGCCAGCAGGTACACCTCGAACACCGGGGAGCTGTTTTTT. Its translation: CASRYTSNTGELFF.

The J gene is TRBJ2-7, the V gene TRBV7-9, with 7 nucleotides matching TRBD1. CDR1 SEHNR and CDR2 FQNEAQ come from the germline V gene (reference sequence). This CDR3 is built from 14 residues. With 6 bases clipped from V and 3 bases from J, the junction kept 8 bases outside the gene matches. The CDR3 sequence: CASSPGTVNYEQYF. The DNA of the CDR3 is TGTGCCAGCAGTCCCGGGACAGTAAACTACGAGCAGTACTTC.

This chain links TRBV18 with TRBJ1-3, with D possibly TRBD1 on 5 matching bases. There are 15 residues in the CDR3. The V gene lost 5 bases and the J gene lost 0 bases, with 11 bases spanning the gap. Looked up from germline, CDR1 is KGHSH and CDR2 is LQKENI. In DNA form, the CDR3 reads TGTGCCAGCTCAGAGGGACTAAGCTCTGGAAACACCATATATTTT. Its protein product is CASSEGLSSGNTIYF.

This sequence joins TRBV9 and TRBJ1-5; D is perhaps TRBD1 (6 bases). Germline CDR1 is SGDLS and CDR2 is YYNGEE. The CDR3 spans 14 residues. Trimming removed 2 bases from V and 2 bases from J, with 8 bases in between. DNA of the CDR3: TGTGCCAGCAGCGTTTCAGGGGGCAATCAGCCCCAGCATTTT. Protein product: CASSVSGGNQPQHF. Looking up the rest from reference TRBV9 and TRBJ1-5 gives the full variable domain: DSGVTQTPKHLITATGQRVTLRCSPRSGDLSVYWYQQSLDQGLQFLIQYYNGEERAKGNILERFSAQQFPDLHSELNLSSLELGDSALYFCASSVSGGNQPQHFGDGTRLSIL.